What follows are 18 T cell receptor beta chains derived from one specimen sequenced in a study of T cell responses to AZD1222 COVID-19 vaccine. Assay used: immunoSEQ multiplex PCR; TCRdb lists only in-frame clones, some missing. Here the sample spans approximately 110,000 clones, 82% being singletons. The material was peripheral blood, obtained on day 0 of AZD1222 vaccination. The receptors here all came from an adult in good health.

This clone was seen a single time. V gene TRBV27 combines with J gene TRBJ1-2, with TRBD1 as a possible D gene (5 bases). This CDR3 has 15 residues. Germline V lookup: CDR1 MNHEY, CDR2 SMNVEV (reference sequence). The V end was cut by 3 bases, the J end by 6 bases, with 17 bases between. This CDR3 is CASSFGYGGVHGYTF. The CDR3 nucleotides are TGTGCCAGCAGTTTTGGTTATGGGGGAGTTCATGGCTACACCTTC.

The chain couples TRBV7-9 to TRBJ2-7; TRBD2 is a possible D gene (5 bases). The CDR3 spans 15 residues. Trimming stripped 1 base from V and 2 bases from J, with 12 bases between. The germline V gene has CDR1 SEHNR and CDR2 FQNEAQ (reference sequence). DNA of the CDR3: TGTGCCAGCAGCTTAGGAGCGGAGAGCACCTACGAGCAGTACTTC. Its protein product is CASSLGAESTYEQYF.

The chain employs TRBV4-2 and TRBJ2-7; 11 nucleotides match TRBD2. From germline, CDR1 is LGHNA and CDR2 YNFKEQ. With 3 bases clipped from V and 2 bases from J, the junction kept 3 bases outside the gene matches. CDR3 size: 15 residues. CDR3 region: CASSQVAGGPYEQYF. CDR3 bases: TGTGCCAGCAGCCAGGTAGCGGGGGGGCCCTACGAGCAGTACTTC.

CDR3 in DNA: TGCGCCAGCAGCTTGGAGGGGCAATCTCGAAGAGGGGAGACCCAGTACTTC. Translated, it gives CASSLEGQSRRGETQYF. The rearrangement uses TRBV5-1 and TRBJ2-5; either TRBD1 or TRBD2 may supply D (5 bases each). The CDR3 runs 17 residues. Per germline, CDR1 SGHRS and CDR2 YFSETQ. The V and J ends lost 0 bases and 5 bases respectively, with 20 bases between them.

The chain joins TRBV6-5 to TRBJ2-7; either TRBD1 or TRBD2 may fit D (6 bases each). The CDR3 spans 16 residues. V lost 0 bases, J lost 5 bases, and 17 bases lay in between. The V gene's germline CDR1 is MNHEY and CDR2 SVGAGI. The CDR3 sequence: CASSYSFTGARDEQYF. CDR3 sequence (DNA): TGTGCCAGCAGTTACTCCTTCACGGGGGCTCGGGACGAGCAGTACTTC.

This clone was counted a single time. The chain is built from TRBV27 and TRBJ1-4; maybe TRBD1 (6 bases). The CDR3 length is 16 residues. V lost 4 bases and J 7 bases, leaving 19 bases between the germline ends. Germline V gene sequence: CDR1 MNHEY, CDR2 SMNVEV (reference sequence). The CDR3 here is CASSSQGVWGSEKLFF. The CDR3, as DNA: TGTGCCAGCAGTTCACAGGGAGTCTGGGGGAGTGAAAAACTGTTTTTT.

The chain recombines TRBV10-3 with TRBJ2-1; D may be TRBD2 (5 bases). Trimming removed 0 bases at V and 0 bases at J, with 9 bases between. Germline loops: CDR1 ENHRY, CDR2 SYGVKD. The CDR3 is 16 residues long. This CDR3 is CAISESSGYSYNEQFF. The CDR3 DNA is TGTGCCATCAGTGAGTCGAGCGGCTACTCCTACAATGAGCAGTTCTTC.

This clone was counted between two and nine times. The chain recombines TRBV4-1 with TRBJ1-2; D is ambiguous. The CDR3 spans 16 residues. The germline V and J ends were trimmed by 4 bases and 4 bases, with 19 bases remaining between them. CDR1 and CDR2 from the germline V gene are MGHRA and YSYEKL. The CDR3: CASSLTRDHPSYGYTF. The CDR3 region has the DNA TGCGCCAGCAGCCTGACCCGCGACCACCCTTCCTATGGCTACACCTTC.

The chain recombines TRBV7-2 with TRBJ1-2, with 7 bases fitting TRBD1. Germline lookup yields CDR1 SGHTA and CDR2 FQGNSA. The CDR3 extends over 15 amino acids. V gave up 2 bases and J gave up 1 base; unmatched junction bases: 4. CDR3 bases: TGTGCCAGCAGCTTATATTGGGACAGTAACTATGGCTACACCTTC. The encoded protein is CASSLYWDSNYGYTF.

The gene calls are TRBV5-5 and TRBJ1-4, with D possibly matching TRBD1 (6 bases). V lost 4 bases and J lost 6, with 22 bases in between. The V gene's germline CDR1 is SGHKS and CDR2 YYEKEE (reference sequence). The CDR3 consists of 17 residues. As DNA, the CDR3 is TGTGCCAGCAGCCGCACTAACTACAGGGAGCCGGATGAAAAACTGTTTTTT. Its translation: CASSRTNYREPDEKLFF.

This clone has more than one count but fewer than ten. This sequence joins TRBV6-1 and TRBJ2-7, with a weak D call TRBD1 (6 bases). V gave up 2 bases and J gave up 2 bases, with 22 bases separating them. The CDR3 is made up of 18 amino acids. CDR1 MNHNS and CDR2 SASEGT come from the germline V gene. The CDR3, as DNA: TGTGCCAGCAGTGAAATCGCAGGGGAAGGATATAGGCCCTACGAGCAGTACTTC. Protein product: CASSEIAGEGYRPYEQYF.

This CDR3 is CASSLRWGLGYGYTF. The DNA of the CDR3 is TGTGCCAGCAGCTTGAGATGGGGGCTCGGCTATGGCTACACCTTC. The chain has TRBV5-4 and TRBJ1-2; tentatively, D is TRBD1 (6 bases). The V end lost 1 base, the J end lost 4 bases, and 14 bases lay between the germline ends. Germline loops: CDR1 SGHNT, CDR2 YYREEE (reference sequence). The CDR3 contains 15 residues.

The CDR3 DNA follows: TGTGCCAGCAGTTACGCCAGGGATTCGGGGACTGAAGCTTTCTTT. Its protein product is CASSYARDSGTEAFF. The rearrangement joins TRBV6-5 to TRBJ1-1, with D possibly being TRBD1 (5 bases). The CDR3 covers 15 residues. V was cut by 2 bases and J by 5 bases, with 15 bases left in between. In germline, CDR1 is MNHEY, CDR2 SVGAGI.

V and J are TRBV6-2 or TRBV6-3 and TRBJ1-1, with 12 bases matching TRBD1. Germline V gene data show CDR1 as MNHEY and CDR2 as SVGEGT. The CDR3 runs to 17 residues. The junction had 13 bases not matched to a gene; V was cut back by 6 bases and J by 5 bases. The CDR3 region is CASSRPGQGAGKTEAFF. The CDR3 nucleotides read TGTGCCAGCAGCCGCCCGGGACAGGGGGCGGGGAAGACTGAAGCTTTCTTT.

In this sample, this clone turned up a few times. This sequence joins TRBV2 and TRBJ2-7; the D is unclear. V lost 6 bases and J 6 bases, leaving 21 bases between the germline ends. Germline values: CDR1 SNHLY, CDR2 FYNNEI. The CDR3 length is 15 residues. The CDR3 spells CASSASSSQHGEQYF. CDR3 nucleotides: TGTGCCAGCAGCGCATCTTCCTCACAGCATGGCGAGCAGTACTTC. Drawing the rest from reference TRBV2 and TRBJ2-7, the complete variable domain is EPEVTQTPSHQVTQMGQEVILRCVPISNHLYFYWYRQILGQKVEFLVSFYNNEISEKSEIFDDQFSVERPDGSNFTLKIRSTKLEDSAMYFCASSASSSQHGEQYFGPGTRLTVT.

The rearrangement uses TRBV10-2 and TRBJ2-5, with a weak D call TRBD1 (5 bases). Per the germline V gene, CDR1 is WSHSY and CDR2 is SAAADI. This CDR3 contains 13 residues. Trimming took off 7 bases at V and 7 bases at J, with 16 bases between the two ends. In DNA form, the CDR3 reads TGCGCCAGCATGAGGACACCCGAAGGGACCCAGTACTTC. As protein: CASMRTPEGTQYF.

The chain links TRBV10-3 to TRBJ2-7; possibly TRBD1 for D (6 bases). The CDR3 runs to 13 residues. Germline values: CDR1 ENHRY, CDR2 SYGVKD. V lost 10 bases and J 2 bases, leaving 15 bases between the germline ends. This CDR3 reads CATGASAAYEQYF. The CDR3 region has the DNA TGTGCCACAGGGGCGTCTGCTGCCTACGAGCAGTACTTC.

The gene calls are TRBV4-3 and TRBJ2-3; 9 bases fit TRBD2. This CDR3 spans 16 amino acids. Germline CDR1 and CDR2: LGHNA and YSLEER. The trim removed 1 base at V and 4 bases at J, leaving 6 bases unmatched. The CDR3 DNA follows: TGCGCCAGCAGCCAAGTATCGACTAGCGGCTCAGATACGCAGTATTTT. Translating it yields CASSQVSTSGSDTQYF.